This paragraph reports one T cell receptor beta chain. In the source study's methods: It was from reference gene primer amplification that nucleated cell counts were estimated. Produced via immunoSEQ multiplex PCR; TCRdb's table is partial and in-frame only. V, J and clone size are taken as reported in that table, and D and trimming were inferred from the DNA itself. The sample has 400,000 to 450,000 clones, around 87% seen once. These data belong to a study of blood T cell repertoires in COVID-19. Those who participated ranged in age from roughly 18 to 100 years and resided in about two dozen US areas. The TCR was taken from a man aged 25-40 years who had recovered from COVID-19. What was sequenced was PBMCs or T cells enriched from blood (not recorded which).

CDR3 coding DNA: TGTGCCAGCAGCAAAGGGGGAGTCGGAAGGACTGAAGCTTTCTTT. Its protein is CASSKGGVGRTEAFF. The chain combines TRBV21-1 with TRBJ1-1. TRBV21-1 is termed a pseudogene. CDR3 length: 15 residues.